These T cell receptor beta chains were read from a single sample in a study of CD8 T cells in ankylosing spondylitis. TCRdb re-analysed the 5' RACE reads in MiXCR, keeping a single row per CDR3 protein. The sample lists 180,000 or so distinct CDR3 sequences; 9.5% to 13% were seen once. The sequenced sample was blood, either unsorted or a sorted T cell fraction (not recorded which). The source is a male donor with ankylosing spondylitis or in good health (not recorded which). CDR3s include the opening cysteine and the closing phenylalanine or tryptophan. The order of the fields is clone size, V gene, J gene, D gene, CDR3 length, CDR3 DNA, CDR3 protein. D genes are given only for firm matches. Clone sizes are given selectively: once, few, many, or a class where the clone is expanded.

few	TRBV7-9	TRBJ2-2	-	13	TGTGCCAGCAGCTTATTAGACACCGGGGAGCTGTTTTTT	CASSLLDTGELFF
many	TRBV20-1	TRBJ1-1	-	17	TGCAGTGCTAGAGAACGGAGAAAGGGGACTATGAACACTGAAGCTTTCTTT	CSARERRKGTMNTEAFF
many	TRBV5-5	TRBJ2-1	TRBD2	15	TGTGCCAGCAGCTTTGAGCGGGGGGACCACAATGAGCAGTTCTTC	CASSFERGDHNEQFF
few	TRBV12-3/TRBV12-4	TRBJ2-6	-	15	TGTGCCAGCAGGTCAGGACTCTCTGGGGCCAACGTCCTGACTTTC	CASRSGLSGANVLTF
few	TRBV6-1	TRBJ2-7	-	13	TGTGCCAGCAGTGACGGAGGGGGCTACGAGCAGTACTTC	CASSDGGGYEQYF
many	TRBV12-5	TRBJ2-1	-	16	TGTGCTAGTGGTCCCCTATCGGGAAGAGCGAACAATGAGCAGTTCTTC	CASGPLSGRANNEQFF
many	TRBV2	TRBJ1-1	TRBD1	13	TGTGCCAGTCACAGGGGGATGAACACTGAAGCTTTCTTT	CASHRGMNTEAFF
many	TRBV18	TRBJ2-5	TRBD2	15	TGTGCCAGCTCACCACAGCGGGGGGACCAAGAGACCCAGTACTTC	CASSPQRGDQETQYF
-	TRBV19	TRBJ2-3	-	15	TGTGCCAGTAGTATTAAGGCCCACCTCACAGATACGCAGTATTTT	CASSIKAHLTDTQYF
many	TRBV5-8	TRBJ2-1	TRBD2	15	TGTGCCAGCAGCCAAACTAGCGAAAGGTTCAATGAGCAGTTCTTC	CASSQTSERFNEQFF
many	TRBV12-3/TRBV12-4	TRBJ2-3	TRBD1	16	TGTGCCAGCAGCAAGGGGGCCAACCCGAGCACAGATACGCAGTATTTT	CASSKGANPSTDTQYF
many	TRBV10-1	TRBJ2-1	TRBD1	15	TGCGCCAGCAGTGATGCCAGACAGGGGACGAATGAGCAGTTCTTC	CASSDARQGTNEQFF
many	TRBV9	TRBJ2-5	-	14	TGTGCCAGCAGCGTTCCGGATTCGCAAGAGACCCAGTACTTC	CASSVPDSQETQYF
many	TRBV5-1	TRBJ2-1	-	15	TGCGCCAGCAGCTTGGCGCTACTTAACTACAATGAGCAGTTCTTC	CASSLALLNYNEQFF
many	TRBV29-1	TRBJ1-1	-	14	TGCAGCGTAGTACTGGGGATGGGGATCACTGAAGCTTTCTTT	CSVVLGMGITEAFF
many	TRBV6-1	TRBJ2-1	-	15	TGTGCCAGCAGTCCCGGGACAAGGGAATTAGATGAGCAGTTCTTC	CASSPGTRELDEQFF
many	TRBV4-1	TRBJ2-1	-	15	TGCGCCAGCAGCCTTACTAGAGACTCCTACAATGAGCAGTTCTTC	CASSLTRDSYNEQFF
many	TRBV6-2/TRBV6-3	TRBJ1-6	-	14	TGTGCCAGCAGCCTAACAAGACAGAATTCACCCCTCCACTTT	CASSLTRQNSPLHF
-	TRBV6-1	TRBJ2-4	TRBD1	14	TGTGCCAGCAGTGAAGGACAGGGGGGGTACATTCAGTACTTC	CASSEGQGGYIQYF
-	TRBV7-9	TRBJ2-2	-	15	TGTGCCAGCAGCCATCGGACAGTGAACACCGGGGAGCTGTTTTTT	CASSHRTVNTGELFF
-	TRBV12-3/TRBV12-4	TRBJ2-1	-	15	TGTGCCAGCAGTTTATATAGCGGCCCCTACAATGAGCAGTTCTTC	CASSLYSGPYNEQFF
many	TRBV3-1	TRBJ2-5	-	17	TGTGCCAGCAGCCAAGATTTGGCCGGGAGTCTAAGAGAGACCCAGTACTTC	CASSQDLAGSLRETQYF
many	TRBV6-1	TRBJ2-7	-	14	TGTGCCAGCAACCCCTCGGGGAGTACCTACGAGCAGTACTTC	CASNPSGSTYEQYF
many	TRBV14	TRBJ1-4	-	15	TGTGCCAGCAGCCAAGATAGGCAGCCGTTTGAAAAACTGTTTTTT	CASSQDRQPFEKLFF
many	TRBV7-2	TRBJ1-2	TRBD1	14	TGTGCCAGCAGCATTCCAGGGGGCGCGTGGGGCTACACCTTC	CASSIPGGAWGYTF
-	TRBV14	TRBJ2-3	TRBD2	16	TGTGCCAGCAGCCTCTTAGCGGGGGGGCGCACAGATACGCAGTATTTT	CASSLLAGGRTDTQYF
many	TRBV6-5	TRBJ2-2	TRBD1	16	TGTGCCAGCAGTTACTCCCGGGACAGACTCACCGGGGAGCTGTTTTTT	CASSYSRDRLTGELFF
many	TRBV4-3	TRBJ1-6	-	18	TGCGCCAGCAGCCAAGAAGGAGGGACGATCTCCTATAATTCACCCCTCCACTTT	CASSQEGGTISYNSPLHF
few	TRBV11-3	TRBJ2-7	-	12	TGTGCCAGCACCTTAGAAAGTTACGAGCAGTACTTC	CASTLESYEQYF
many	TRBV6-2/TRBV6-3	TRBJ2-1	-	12	TGTGCCAGCGAAACTTTGAGAAATGAGCAGTTCTTC	CASETLRNEQFF
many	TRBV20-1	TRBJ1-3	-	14	TGCAGTGCTAATAGACCGGTCTCTGGAAACACCATATATTTT	CSANRPVSGNTIYF
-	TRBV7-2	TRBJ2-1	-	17	TGTGCCAGCAGCCCTAAAAGCCGATACAGCTCCTACAATGAGCAGTTCTTC	CASSPKSRYSSYNEQFF
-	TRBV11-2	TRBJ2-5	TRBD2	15	TGTGCCAGCAGCTCGACTAGCGGGAGGCAAGAGACCCAGTACTTC	CASSSTSGRQETQYF
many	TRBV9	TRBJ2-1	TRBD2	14	TGTGCCAGCAGCGGACTAGCGGGAGTAAATGAGCAGTTCTTC	CASSGLAGVNEQFF
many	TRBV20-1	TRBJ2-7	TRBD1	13	TGCAGTGCCGCGAAGGACAGGTCCTACGAGCAGTACTTC	CSAAKDRSYEQYF
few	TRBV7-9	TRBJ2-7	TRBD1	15	TGTGCCAGCAGCAGCGGGACAGGGGTTATTTACGAGCAGTACTTC	CASSSGTGVIYEQYF
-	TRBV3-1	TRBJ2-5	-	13	TGTGCCAGCAGCCCACCCTACCAAGAGACCCAGTACTTC	CASSPPYQETQYF
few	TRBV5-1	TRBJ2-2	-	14	TGCGCCAGCAGCATGGGACCGAACACCGGGGAGCTGTTTTTT	CASSMGPNTGELFF
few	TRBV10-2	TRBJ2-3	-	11	TGCGCCAGTGGGACCGCCTGGACGCAGTATTTT	CASGTAWTQYF
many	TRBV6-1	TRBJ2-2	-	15	TGTGCCTCCCTGGAGGGAGCACATCATGGGGGGGAGCTGTTTTTT	CASLEGAHHGGELFF
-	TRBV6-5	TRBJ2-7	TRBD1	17	TGTGCCAGCAGTTGCTCCGTCTCAGGGGGCCTCTCCTACGAGCAGTACTTC	CASSCSVSGGLSYEQYF
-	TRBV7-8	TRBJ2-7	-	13	TGTGCCAGCAGCTTAGCTCGTTCCAACGAGCAGTACTTC	CASSLARSNEQYF
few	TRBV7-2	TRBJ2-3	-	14	TGTGCCAGCAGCTTTTCGGGAGCGGCAGATACGCAGTATTTT	CASSFSGAADTQYF
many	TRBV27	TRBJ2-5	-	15	TGTGCCAGCAGTTTAAAATGGGTAGTTACCGAGACCCAGTACTTC	CASSLKWVVTETQYF
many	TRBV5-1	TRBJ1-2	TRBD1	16	TGCGCCAGCAGCTTGGCCTTAGACAGGGGGTCCTATGGCTACACCTTC	CASSLALDRGSYGYTF
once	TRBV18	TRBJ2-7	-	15	TGTGCCAGCTCACCGGACAGTCCGAGCTCCTACGAGCAGTACTTC	CASSPDSPSSYEQYF
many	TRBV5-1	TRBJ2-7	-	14	TGCGCCAGCAGCTTGGCCCAGTCGGTGGATGAGCAGTACTTC	CASSLAQSVDEQYF
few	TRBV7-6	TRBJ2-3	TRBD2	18	TGTGCCAGCAGCTTAGGCGTGGCAGGGAGGGCCAGCACAGATACGCAGTATTTT	CASSLGVAGRASTDTQYF
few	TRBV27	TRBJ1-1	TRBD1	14	TGTGCCAGCAGTTTACGGGCAGGGGGAGGAGAAGCTTTCTTT	CASSLRAGGGEAFF
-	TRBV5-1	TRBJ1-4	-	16	TGCGCCAGCAGCTTGGAGGGGAGTTCAGCTAATGAAAAACTGTTTTTT	CASSLEGSSANEKLFF
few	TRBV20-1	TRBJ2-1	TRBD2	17	TGCAGTGCCCCTACACCACGGACTAGCGGCTCCTACAATGAGCAGTTCTTC	CSAPTPRTSGSYNEQFF
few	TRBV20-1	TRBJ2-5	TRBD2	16	TGCAGTGCTGGGAACCCTAGCGGGGGCCTCCAAGAGACCCAGTACTTC	CSAGNPSGGLQETQYF
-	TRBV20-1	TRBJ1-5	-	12	TGCAGTGCTAGCGCGTGGAATCAGCCCCAGCATTTT	CSASAWNQPQHF
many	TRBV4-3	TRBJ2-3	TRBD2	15	TGCGCCAGCAGCCAAGATTCGACTAGCCGAGATACGCAGTATTTT	CASSQDSTSRDTQYF
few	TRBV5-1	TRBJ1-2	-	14	TGCGCCAGCAGGGCGGAACTGAGCAGTTATGGCTACACCTTC	CASRAELSSYGYTF
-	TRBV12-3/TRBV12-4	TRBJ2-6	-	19	TGTACCTTCAGTTTAATCCTGGGGGACGGTCTCTCTGGGGCCAACGTCCTGACTTTC	CTFSLILGDGLSGANVLTF
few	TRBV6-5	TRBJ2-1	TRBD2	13	TGTGCCAGCAGTTACGGGGGGGGTGTTGAGCAGTTCTTC	CASSYGGGVEQFF
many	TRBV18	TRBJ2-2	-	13	TGTGCCAGCTCACCGAGTGTTACCGGGGAGCTGTTTTTT	CASSPSVTGELFF
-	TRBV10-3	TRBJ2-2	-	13	TGTGCCATCAGTGGGTCGAACACCGGGGAGCTGTTTTTT	CAISGSNTGELFF
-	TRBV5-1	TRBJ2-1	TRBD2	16	TGCGCCAGCAGCTTGGCCGGGACTAGCGGGGGGAATGAGCAGTTCTTC	CASSLAGTSGGNEQFF